These 13 T cell receptor beta chains share one sample of origin, sequenced in a study of blood T cell repertoires in COVID-19. Only in-frame clones appear in the TCRdb table, and some are missing; sequencing was by immunoSEQ multiplex PCR. The sample holds about 70,000 clones, approximately 84% seen once. The sequenced sample consisted of peripheral blood. Receptors originate from a human donor in a cohort sampled during active COVID-19.

The chain joins TRBV10-1 to TRBJ2-7; D is unresolved. The CDR3 covers 14 residues. V lost 6 bases to trimming and J lost 3 bases, with 15 bases between them. Germline assignment: CDR1 WNHNN and CDR2 SYGVQD (reference sequence). CDR3 region: CASSLTNDVYEQYF. The CDR3 bases are TGCGCCAGCAGCCTCACTAACGATGTCTACGAGCAGTACTTC.

The rearrangement uses TRBV6-1 and TRBJ1-4, with a possible D match to TRBD1 (5 bases). Trimming took 3 bases from V and 0 from J, leaving 8 bases between them. CDR3 length: 15 amino acids. CDR1 and CDR2 (germline): MNHNS, SASEGT. The CDR3 sequence: CASSDDSATNEKLFF. The DNA for the CDR3 is TGTGCCAGCAGTGATGACAGCGCAACTAATGAAAAACTGTTTTTT.

The chain employs TRBV25-1 and TRBJ1-4, with TRBD1 matching 9 bases. In germline, CDR1 is MGHDK, CDR2 SYGVNS. J was trimmed by 4 bases and V by 5 bases; bases with no gene match: 5. The CDR3 length is 15 residues. The CDR3 is CASSRRDRDNEKLFF. The CDR3, as DNA: TGTGCCAGCAGTCGCCGGGACAGGGATAATGAAAAACTGTTTTTT.

This sequence joins TRBV5-1 and TRBJ2-7, with D perhaps TRBD1 (6 bases). The V gene lost 1 base and the J gene lost 2 bases, with 10 bases spanning the gap. The CDR3 is made up of 14 amino acids. The germline V gene has CDR1 SGHRS and CDR2 YFSETQ. CDR3 nucleotide sequence: TGCGCCAGCAGCTTGTCGTCAGGGGCCTACGAGCAGTACTTC. Translated: CASSLSSGAYEQYF.

The table lists this clone with a count of one. V gene TRBV2 combines with J gene TRBJ1-2; 7 nucleotides line up with TRBD1. The J segment lost 7 bases and the V segment lost 6 bases, leaving 8 bases of the junction unmatched. Germline V gene lookup returns CDR1 SNHLY and CDR2 FYNNEI. This CDR3 comprises 13 residues. This CDR3 reads CASSSTGQGGYTF. Written as DNA, the CDR3 is TGTGCCAGCAGCTCGACAGGGCAAGGTGGCTACACCTTC. The whole variable domain, remainder taken from reference TRBV2 and TRBJ1-2, is EPEVTQTPSHQVTQMGQEVILRCVPISNHLYFYWYRQILGQKVEFLVSFYNNEISEKSEIFDDQFSVERPDGSNFTLKIRSTKLEDSAMYFCASSSTGQGGYTFGSGTRLTVV.

The chain couples TRBV6-2 or TRBV6-3 to TRBJ2-3; D may be TRBD2 (6 bases). Germline CDR1 reads MNHEY; CDR2 reads SVGEGT. The ends were cut back, 6 bases at V and 0 bases at J, with 13 bases in the middle. The CDR3 is made up of 15 amino acids. The CDR3 is CASSQRRGSTDTQYF. In DNA form, the CDR3 reads TGTGCCAGCAGCCAGAGGAGGGGAAGCACAGATACGCAGTATTTT.

This clone was observed a few times. CDR3 residues: CASKVSGYTDTQYF. The CDR3 nucleotides are TGTGCCAGCAAGGTTAGCGGGTACACAGATACGCAGTATTTT. This sequence joins TRBV2 and TRBJ2-3; 7 bases match TRBD2. The CDR3 consists of 14 residues. With 7 bases clipped from V and 2 bases from J, the junction kept 6 bases outside the gene matches. CDR1 is SNHLY, CDR2 FYNNEI, per germline.

In DNA form, the CDR3 reads TGTGCCAGCAGCGTAGACGGGGGGTCCTACGAGCAGTACTTC. Translation gives CASSVDGGSYEQYF. J is TRBJ2-7 and V is TRBV9; 7 bases are shared with TRBD2. Germline values: CDR1 SGDLS, CDR2 YYNGEE. This CDR3 is 14 amino acids long. Trimming took 0 bases from V and 1 from J; bases not matched to a gene: 1.

The rearrangement joins TRBV5-1 to TRBJ2-1; 8 bases map to TRBD2. CDR3 size: 19 residues. Trimming took 0 bases from V and 7 from J; bases not matched to a gene: 18. Germline V CDR1 and CDR2: SGHRS, YFSETQ. CDR3 DNA sequence: TGCGCCAGCAGCTTGGTAGGAACGGGGGGCGGCGGGGGGAGGAATGAGCAGTTCTTC. It yields the protein CASSLVGTGGGGGRNEQFF.

The genes are TRBV4-3 and TRBJ2-1; maybe TRBD2 (7 bases). Trimming shortened V by 0 bases and J by 8 bases, and 17 bases separated the two germline ends. This CDR3 is built from 16 residues. Germline CDR1 LGHNA, CDR2 YSLEER. CDR3 protein: CASSQEGGAKVYEQFF. The DNA of the CDR3 is TGCGCCAGCAGCCAAGAGGGGGGGGCTAAAGTCTATGAGCAGTTCTTC.

The chain uses TRBV11-2 and TRBJ2-5; 7 bases map to TRBD2. The CDR3 consists of 16 residues. Germline V gives CDR1 SGHAT, CDR2 FQNNGV. Unmatched junction bases numbered 10, after V lost 5 bases and J lost 1 base. The CDR3 DNA is TGTGCCAGCAGCCCGGGGGGACCGGGGGGCCAAGAGACCCAGTACTTC. Translated: CASSPGGPGGQETQYF.

With respect to this clone: Other DNA sequences of this sample code for an identical CDR3. The V gene is TRBV10-3, the J gene TRBJ2-1; 8 nucleotides agree with TRBD2. This CDR3 contains 15 residues. V trimming: 8 bases; J trimming: 3 bases; junction bases outside the gene matches: 9. In germline, CDR1 is ENHRY, CDR2 SYGVKD. The chain's CDR3 is CAIRTTGGGYNEQFF. In DNA form, the CDR3 reads TGTGCCATCCGGACCACGGGGGGGGGCTACAATGAGCAGTTCTTC.

This chain uses TRBV4-1 with TRBJ2-1; TRBD1 is a possible D gene (6 bases). This CDR3 is built from 15 residues. Germline values: CDR1 MGHRA, CDR2 YSYEKL. V was cut by 1 base and J by 9 bases, with 16 bases left in between. Here the CDR3 DNA reads TGCGCCAGCAGCCAAGGGAGAGTACAGGGAGTTGAGCAGTTCTTC. This codes for CASSQGRVQGVEQFF.